The next 31 T cell receptor beta chains were all read from a single sample in a study of blood T cell repertoires in COVID-19. TCRdb's copy holds only in-frame clones and misses some; the assay was immunoSEQ multiplex PCR. The table lists around 300,000 clones, roughly 91% of them singletons. Sequencing was done on a sample of PBMCs or T cells enriched from blood (not recorded which). These receptors were taken from a woman aged 25-40 years who had recovered from COVID-19.

The V call is TRBV2, the J call TRBJ1-2; D not certain. The CDR3 is 14 residues long. The germline CDR1 and CDR2 sequences are SNHLY and FYNNEI. The V gene lost 3 bases and the J gene lost 4 bases, with 12 bases spanning the gap. CDR3 DNA sequence: TGTGCCAGCAGTGATCGCAGAAACCCCTATGGCTACACCTTC. Translation: CASSDRRNPYGYTF. The variable domain in full, with the rest retrieved from reference TRBV2 and TRBJ1-2, is EPEVTQTPSHQVTQMGQEVILRCVPISNHLYFYWYRQILGQKVEFLVSFYNNEISEKSEIFDDQFSVERPDGSNFTLKIRSTKLEDSAMYFCASSDRRNPYGYTFGSGTRLTVV.

Written as DNA, the CDR3 is TGTGCCAGCAGCTATGGGACAGAAAGCTCTGGGGCCAACGTCCTGACTTTC. It encodes CASSYGTESSGANVLTF. This chain links TRBV7-9 with TRBJ2-6; TRBD1 agrees at 7 bases. The length of the CDR3 is 17 residues. The J segment lost 0 bases and the V segment lost 4 bases, leaving 6 bases of the junction unmatched. CDR1 and CDR2 (germline): SEHNR, FQNEAQ (reference sequence).

This clone appeared once. The J gene is TRBJ2-3, the V gene TRBV15; 8 nucleotides agree with TRBD1. The CDR3 has 14 residues. CDR1 and CDR2 (germline): LNHNV, YYDKDF (reference sequence). Losses at the gene ends were 4 bases for V and 4 bases for J; bases not matched to a gene: 4. The CDR3 sequence: CATSKDRAADTQYF. The CDR3 DNA reads TGTGCCACCAGCAAGGACAGGGCTGCAGATACGCAGTATTTT. Using reference TRBV15 and TRBJ2-3 for the parts outside the CDR3, the full variable domain is DAMVIQNPRYQVTQFGKPVTLSCSQTLNHNVMYWYQQKSSQAPKLLFHYYDKDFNNEADTPDNFQSRRPNTSFCFLDIRSPGLGDTAMYLCATSKDRAADTQYFGPGTRLTVL.

For the CDR3, the DNA is TGTGCCAGCAGCCTAGATCCAATGAACACTGAAGCTTTCTTT. Protein sequence: CASSLDPMNTEAFF. This chain joins TRBV7-3 and TRBJ1-1; D gene uncertain. The ends were cut back, 5 bases at V and 0 bases at J, with 10 bases in the middle. The V gene's germline CDR1 is SGHTA and CDR2 FQGTGA. The CDR3 consists of 14 residues.

The chain combines TRBV5-1 with TRBJ2-7; 8 bases agree with TRBD1. This CDR3 has 15 residues. The germline V gene has CDR1 SGHRS and CDR2 YFSETQ. J lost 0 bases, V lost 4 bases, and 6 bases had no gene match. The CDR3 coding sequence is TGCGCCAGCAGCCCGAGGACAGGGCTCTCCTACGAGCAGTACTTC. Protein sequence: CASSPRTGLSYEQYF.

The chain is built from TRBV18 and TRBJ1-2, with 7 positions matching TRBD1. From germline, CDR1 is KGHSH and CDR2 LQKENI. V lost 6 bases and J lost 0; bases outside the gene matches: 28. The CDR3 sequence is 22 residues long. The CDR3 protein is CASSPSKRQTDAAGGTNYGYTF. CDR3 nucleotides: TGTGCCAGCTCTCCGTCTAAAAGACAGACCGATGCGGCAGGGGGAACTAACTATGGCTACACCTTC.

This chain connects TRBV18 to TRBJ1-6; 9 positions match TRBD1. The CDR3 spans 16 residues. In germline, CDR1 is KGHSH, CDR2 LQKENI. V lost 4 bases to trimming and J lost 9 bases; unmatched junction nucleotides: 10. The chain's CDR3 is CASSRAGQGEVSPLHF. The CDR3 bases are TGTGCCAGCTCACGGGCGGGACAGGGTGAAGTTTCACCCCTCCACTTT.

The genes are TRBV5-6 and TRBJ1-5; D is unresolved. V lost 0 bases and J 2 bases, leaving 9 bases between the germline ends. This CDR3 comprises 15 residues. In germline, CDR1 is SGHDT, CDR2 YYEEEE. CDR3 region: CASSLAPVGNQPQHF. CDR3 DNA sequence: TGTGCCAGCAGCTTGGCTCCAGTTGGCAATCAGCCCCAGCATTTT.

V usage is TRBV6-5 and J usage is TRBJ1-2; 7 bases are a match to TRBD1. Germline-derived CDR1 and CDR2 are MNHEY and SVGAGI. Unmatched junction bases numbered 6, after V lost 6 bases and J lost 5 bases. The CDR3 has 13 residues. CDR3 DNA sequence: TGTGCCAGCAGACAGGGGAGTTGGTATGGCTACACCTTC. Its translation is CASRQGSWYGYTF.

The rearrangement joins TRBV5-4 to TRBJ2-1, with 8 nucleotides matching TRBD1. J was trimmed by 5 bases and V by 4 bases; bases with no gene match: 8. CDR1 and CDR2 (germline): SGHNT, YYREEE (reference sequence). The CDR3 runs to 15 residues. CDR3 sequence reads: CASSPDRGNHNEQFF. As DNA, the CDR3 is TGTGCCAGCAGCCCCGACAGGGGCAACCACAATGAGCAGTTCTTC.

V gene TRBV5-6 combines with J gene TRBJ1-1, with 7 positions matching TRBD1. The CDR3 length is 13 residues. V lost 4 bases, J lost 11 bases, and 11 bases stayed unmatched. Germline values: CDR1 SGHDT, CDR2 YYEEEE. The chain's CDR3 is CASSPNFDRDAFF. CDR3 sequence (DNA): TGTGCCAGCAGCCCAAACTTCGACAGGGACGCTTTCTTT.

This sequence joins TRBV27 and TRBJ2-1; the match to TRBD2 covers 12 bases. The CDR3 is 18 amino acids. V lost 4 bases, J lost 2 bases, and 9 bases stayed unmatched. Germline lookup yields CDR1 MNHEY and CDR2 SMNVEV (reference sequence). In nucleotides, the CDR3 is TGTGCCAGCAGTTCCCAGACTAGCGGGAGCCGGACCTACAATGAGCAGTTCTTC. This sequence encodes CASSSQTSGSRTYNEQFF.

The rearrangement links TRBV4-2 to TRBJ2-5; 8 bases match TRBD1. Trimming removed 1 base from V and 2 bases from J; junction bases left unmatched: 3. Looked up from germline, CDR1 is LGHNA and CDR2 is YNFKEQ. CDR3 length: 15 residues. CDR3 in amino acids: CASSQGRQGQETQYF. The CDR3 region has the DNA TGTGCCAGCAGCCAAGGGAGACAGGGGCAAGAGACCCAGTACTTC.

This sequence joins TRBV19 and TRBJ2-2; tentatively, D is TRBD2 (5 bases). The CDR3 contains 14 residues. With 3 bases removed from V and 6 bases from J, the gap between germline ends came to 11 bases. From germline, CDR1 is LNHDA and CDR2 SQIVND (reference sequence). The CDR3 protein is CASSIAGGAGELFF. The CDR3 bases are TGTGCCAGTAGTATCGCCGGAGGCGCCGGGGAGCTGTTTTTT.

The rearrangement joins TRBV30 to TRBJ2-7, with 8 bases fitting TRBD2. V trimming: 2 bases; J trimming: 6 bases; junction bases outside the gene matches: 6. The CDR3 is 13 residues long. Germline-derived CDR1 and CDR2 are GTSNPN and SVGIG (reference sequence). For the CDR3, the DNA is TGTGCCTGGAGTAGACGGGAGGGCCCCGAGCAGTACTTC. It specifies CAWSRREGPEQYF.

This chain joins TRBV27 and TRBJ2-5, with 7 bases that match TRBD2. From germline, CDR1 is MNHEY and CDR2 SMNVEV (reference sequence). Trimming at V came to 5 bases and at J to 4 bases, leaving 10 bases not matched to a gene. The CDR3 covers 15 residues. The DNA of the CDR3 is TGTGCCAGCAGTCGAGACCTAGGCGGGGGAGAGACCCAGTACTTC. This codes for CASSRDLGGGETQYF.

The rearrangement joins TRBV6-1 to TRBJ1-2, with D unclear. Germline lookup yields CDR1 MNHNS and CDR2 SASEGT. V lost 0 bases to trimming and J lost 2 bases, with 10 bases between them. CDR3 length: 15 amino acids. The CDR3 here is CASSEAGLGNYGYTF. Here the CDR3 DNA reads TGTGCCAGCAGTGAAGCTGGACTAGGGAACTATGGCTACACCTTC.

The chain is built from TRBV5-4 and TRBJ2-7, with a tentative D call TRBD2 (6 bases). The germline gives CDR1 SGHNT, CDR2 YYREEE (reference sequence). This CDR3 has 13 amino acids. Trimming took 0 bases from V and 5 from J, leaving 9 bases between them. The CDR3 nucleotides read TGTGCCAGCAGCTTGGTAGGAGGGAACGAGCAGTACTTC. Translating it yields CASSLVGGNEQYF.

The chain has TRBV7-9 and TRBJ2-1; D ambiguous. Germline values: CDR1 SEHNR, CDR2 FQNEAQ (reference sequence). The CDR3 contains 15 residues. Trimming shortened V by 3 bases and J by 1 base, and 10 bases separated the two germline ends. CDR3 nucleotide sequence: TGTGCCAGCAGCTTGCTTTTCGCGTCCTACAATGAGCAGTTCTTC. This encodes CASSLLFASYNEQFF.

The J gene is TRBJ2-1, the V gene TRBV19; the D gene is possibly TRBD1 (5 bases). With 8 bases removed from V and 6 bases from J, the gap between germline ends came to 11 bases. This CDR3 is built from 12 residues. The germline V gene encodes CDR1 LNHDA and CDR2 SQIVND (reference sequence). The CDR3 region has the DNA TGTGCCAGTTCCCAGGGAATCAATGAGCAGTTCTTC. It yields the protein CASSQGINEQFF.

The chain carries TRBV28 and TRBJ2-5; D uncertain. The CDR3 is 14 amino acids. Between the trimmed V and J ends, which lost 3 bases and 9 bases, there was a span of 17 bases. CDR1 MDHEN and CDR2 SYDVKM come from the germline V gene. Here the CDR3 reads CASSFLVSSPPQYF. As DNA, the CDR3 is TGTGCCAGCAGTTTCTTAGTGTCCTCCCCTCCCCAGTACTTC.

The V and J genes are TRBV5-4 and TRBJ1-2, with TRBD1 matching 9 bases. CDR1 is SGHNT, CDR2 YYREEE, per germline (reference sequence). V was clipped by 4 bases and J by 8 bases; unmatched bases: 12. CDR3 size: 15 residues. The CDR3 loop reads CASSLPSTGGDGYTF. The DNA for the CDR3 is TGTGCCAGCAGCCTACCCTCTACAGGGGGCGACGGCTACACCTTC.

This clone was seen a few times. The chain is built from TRBV5-1 and TRBJ2-3; 8 bases fit TRBD2. Per the germline V gene, CDR1 is SGHRS and CDR2 is YFSETQ. CDR3 length equals 19 residues. After removal of 4 bases from V and 3 bases from J, the junction contained 19 bases not matched to a gene. CDR3 bases: TGCGCCAGCAGCCCTAGAGGAGCGGGAGTGGGGCAGGGGACAGATACGCAGTATTTT. Encoded protein: CASSPRGAGVGQGTDTQYF.

The chain carries TRBV6-1 and TRBJ1-2; no firm D call. Trimming cost V 7 bases and J 4 bases, with 16 bases left between them. The V gene's germline CDR1 is MNHNS and CDR2 SASEGT. The CDR3 sequence is 14 residues long. The CDR3 is CASILREDIYGYTF. The CDR3 nucleotides read TGTGCCAGCATTTTGAGAGAGGATATCTATGGCTACACCTTC.

V and J are TRBV5-1 and TRBJ1-2; TRBD1 matches 7 bases. The CDR3 is 13 amino acids. V was pared by 2 bases and J by 8 bases, with 6 bases of the junction left unmatched. Germline V gene data show CDR1 as SGHRS and CDR2 as YFSETQ. DNA of the CDR3: TGCGCCAGCAGCTTAGGGACAGTGGGCGGCTACACCTTC. Translation gives CASSLGTVGGYTF.

The V gene is TRBV7-9, the J gene TRBJ2-1; D is undetermined. Trimming removed 5 bases at V and 2 bases at J, with 16 bases between. The CDR3 length is 16 residues. Germline CDR1 and CDR2: SEHNR and FQNEAQ (reference sequence). Written as DNA, the CDR3 is TGTGCCAGCAGCCCCCATCTCGGCGGAGCCTACAATGAGCAGTTCTTC. It codes for CASSPHLGGAYNEQFF.

The J gene is TRBJ1-3, the V gene TRBV6-6; 11 bases are shared with TRBD1. The CDR3 is 15 residues long. V lost 4 bases to trimming and J lost 7 bases; unmatched junction nucleotides: 6. The V gene's germline CDR1 is MNHNY and CDR2 SVGAGI (reference sequence). CDR3 DNA sequence: TGTGCCAGCAGTTTCCCAGGACAGGGGGCGAACACCATATATTTT. This sequence encodes CASSFPGQGANTIYF.

The gene calls are TRBV27 and TRBJ1-2; a weak D match, TRBD1 (5 bases). This CDR3 has 12 amino acids. CDR1 is MNHEY and CDR2 is SMNVEV in the germline V gene (reference sequence). Trimming shortened V by 2 bases and J by 7 bases, and 8 bases separated the two germline ends. CDR3 amino acids: CASSLQGIGYTF. The CDR3 DNA reads as TGTGCCAGCAGTTTACAGGGAATTGGCTACACCTTC.

This rearrangement joins TRBV27 to TRBJ2-7; D is unresolved. Trimming stripped 2 bases from V and 3 bases from J, with 11 bases between. There are 14 residues in the CDR3. Germline loops: CDR1 MNHEY, CDR2 SMNVEV (reference sequence). The CDR3 loop reads CASSLTQRGYEQYF. DNA of the CDR3: TGTGCCAGCAGTTTAACTCAGAGAGGCTACGAGCAGTACTTC.

The V call is TRBV5-1, the J call TRBJ2-5, with D tentatively TRBD2 (11 bases). CDR3 size: 22 residues. CDR1 SGHRS and CDR2 YFSETQ come from the germline V gene. V was shortened by 4 bases and J by 4 bases, with 38 bases between the two germline ends. The chain's CDR3 is CASSRLGTGVSGRALSGETQYF. CDR3 bases: TGCGCCAGCAGCCGTCTCGGGACAGGGGTTAGCGGGAGGGCCCTATCCGGAGAGACCCAGTACTTC.

A single count supports this clone. The chain carries TRBV4-3 and TRBJ1-6, with no clear D. V was trimmed by 0 bases and J by 14 bases, leaving 8 bases between them. Germline values: CDR1 LGHNA, CDR2 YSLEER. This CDR3 has 12 amino acids. The chain's CDR3 is CASSQDPSALHF. The DNA of the CDR3 is TGCGCCAGCAGCCAAGATCCTTCGGCCCTCCACTTT.